A selection of T cell receptor beta chains follows, all from one sample in a study of blood T cell repertoires in COVID-19. Assay used: immunoSEQ multiplex PCR; TCRdb lists only in-frame clones, some missing. The sample includes fewer than 95,000 clones, under 85% of them seen just once. Sequenced sample: peripheral blood. The receptors derive from a human donor in a cohort sampled during active COVID-19. CDR3s include the opening cysteine and the closing phenylalanine or tryptophan. A D gene is named only where the DNA matches it firmly.

J: TRBJ2-3
V: TRBV27
D: NA
CDR3: CASSLGGAYFTDTQYF

J: TRBJ1-5
V: TRBV29-1
D: TRBD1
CDR3: CSVREGGSQPQHF

J: TRBJ2-5
V: TRBV10-1
D: TRBD2
CDR3: CASRQGIEVAGGQETQYF

J: TRBJ1-1
V: TRBV7-9
D: NA
CDR3: CASSEDRRTEAFF

J: TRBJ1-6
V: TRBV19
D: NA
CDR3: CASMRPGNSPLHF

J: TRBJ2-5
V: TRBV24-1
D: TRBD2
CDR3: CATSDSSGGRLETQYF

J: TRBJ2-2
V: TRBV10-2
D: NA
CDR3: CATTQTGELFF

J: TRBJ2-5
V: TRBV6-1
D: NA
CDR3: CASSERSLETQYF

J: TRBJ2-2
V: TRBV27
D: TRBD1
CDR3: CASSPDRGYNTGELFF

J: TRBJ2-1
V: TRBV19
D: NA
CDR3: CASSTGFYNEQFF

J: TRBJ1-1
V: TRBV4-1
D: TRBD1
CDR3: CASSQASVGQGTNTEAFF

J: TRBJ1-2
V: TRBV28
D: TRBD1
CDR3: CASSFGQGAPRWVYGYTF

J: TRBJ1-2
V: TRBV4-2
D: NA
CDR3: CASSQAGIYGYTF

J: TRBJ1-6
V: TRBV6-6
D: TRBD1
CDR3: CASRRNWGTGGSPLHF

J: TRBJ1-1
V: TRBV6-5
D: TRBD1
CDR3: CASSLTGETEAFF

J: TRBJ1-1
V: TRBV19
D: NA
CDR3: CASSGRRNMNTEAFF

J: TRBJ2-7
V: TRBV6-5
D: NA
CDR3: CASSEYRGSYEQYF

J: TRBJ2-1
V: TRBV14
D: NA
CDR3: CASSQIGLALNEQFF

J: TRBJ2-7
V: TRBV5-4
D: TRBD1
CDR3: CASSSDLGTGKYF

J: TRBJ2-7
V: TRBV2
D: TRBD1
CDR3: CASSEFITLGDSPSSYEQYF

J: TRBJ2-5
V: TRBV15
D: NA
CDR3: CATSRAQETQYF

J: TRBJ1-2
V: TRBV5-4
D: TRBD1
CDR3: CASSLAAGGTSYGYTF

J: TRBJ2-4
V: TRBV5-6
D: TRBD2
CDR3: CASSSRTSGGSLAKNIQYF

J: TRBJ2-1
V: TRBV4-1
D: TRBD1
CDR3: CASSQGLGDRGFNEQFF

J: TRBJ2-2
V: TRBV5-1
D: NA
CDR3: CASRAHLNTGELFF

J: TRBJ1-1
V: TRBV7-9
D: NA
CDR3: CASSLTATMNTEAFF

J: TRBJ2-7
V: TRBV10-3
D: TRBD1
CDR3: CAISGGQGYEQYF

J: TRBJ2-1
V: TRBV27
D: TRBD1
CDR3: CASSGTGLEQFF

J: TRBJ2-1
V: TRBV7-3
D: TRBD1
CDR3: CASSPTGGSYNEQFF

J: TRBJ1-3
V: TRBV28
D: TRBD1
CDR3: CASSSLPGTGGGGNTIYF

J: TRBJ2-5
V: TRBV6-5
D: NA
CDR3: CASSYGGSDETQYF

J: TRBJ2-7
V: TRBV18
D: NA
CDR3: CASSSTGPEQYF

J: TRBJ2-1
V: TRBV5-6
D: TRBD2
CDR3: CASSSLPGTRIGGDNEQFF

J: TRBJ2-1
V: TRBV12-3/TRBV12-4
D: NA
CDR3: CASSLLGDEQFF

J: TRBJ2-1
V: TRBV2
D: TRBD2
CDR3: CASRTGTSGGGSYNEQFF

J: TRBJ2-1
V: TRBV9
D: NA
CDR3: CASSPRTGGNEQFF

J: TRBJ1-3
V: TRBV5-4
D: NA
CDR3: CASIARGGPIRDTIYF

J: TRBJ1-1
V: TRBV11-2
D: TRBD1
CDR3: CASSLALGGGAEAFF

J: TRBJ1-5
V: TRBV2
D: TRBD1
CDR3: CASSGKGGDQPQHF

J: TRBJ1-2
V: TRBV11-2
D: NA
CDR3: CASSLEGSTNYGYTF

J: TRBJ1-3
V: TRBV5-1
D: NA
CDR3: CASSRGDGRRNTIYF

J: TRBJ2-3
V: TRBV11-2
D: TRBD2
CDR3: CASSSLRWKRGLATQYF

J: TRBJ2-7
V: TRBV27
D: TRBD1
CDR3: CASSSLATGHLRTEYF

J: TRBJ1-1
V: TRBV3-1/TRBV3-2
D: NA
CDR3: CASSQAGQMNTEAFF

J: TRBJ1-4
V: TRBV19
D: NA
CDR3: CASTRSLAAATNEKLFF

J: TRBJ1-6
V: TRBV7-2
D: TRBD1
CDR3: CASSLEGTGINSPLHF

J: TRBJ1-1
V: TRBV27
D: NA
CDR3: CASREYRYTEAFF

J: TRBJ2-2
V: TRBV7-9
D: NA
CDR3: CASSLSYGELFF

J: TRBJ2-7
V: TRBV5-4
D: NA
CDR3: CASSSTAYEQYF

J: TRBJ1-6
V: TRBV4-1
D: TRBD1
CDR3: CASSQGQGRNSPLHF